A single sample is the source of the 22 T cell receptor beta chains below, sequenced in a study of T cells in Graves' hyperthyroidism and ophthalmopathy. TCR beta CDR3 regions were amplified from RNA transcripts. When the TCR CDR3 underwent first-round RT-PCR, the HTBI primer set was used. Via MiXCR, TCRdb re-called the multiplex PCR reads, giving one row per CDR3 protein. This table has fewer than 350,000 distinct CDR3 sequences, 21% appearing once. Sequenced: blood. The receptors were sampled from a woman aged 50 to 65 with Graves' hyperthyroidism.

V usage is TRBV10-3 and J usage is TRBJ1-5; a possible D gene is TRBD1 (5 bases). The germline V gene has CDR1 ENHRY and CDR2 SYGVKD. This CDR3 spans 13 amino acids. Trimming left V 5 bases short and J 3 bases short, with 8 bases between. In nucleotides, the CDR3 is TGTGCCATCAGTAGACAGAACAATCAGCCCCAGCATTTT. Translated: CAISRQNNQPQHF.

The chain combines TRBV5-5 with TRBJ1-5, with TRBD1 as a possible D gene (6 bases). Per the germline V gene, CDR1 is SGHKS and CDR2 is YYEKEE (reference sequence). The CDR3 is 16 residues long. The V gene lost 1 base and the J gene lost 6 bases, with 17 bases spanning the gap. The CDR3: CASSLTGRGSFQPQHF. The CDR3 DNA reads TGTGCCAGCAGCTTGACGGGTAGGGGGAGCTTTCAGCCCCAGCATTTT.

This clonotype came up many times. The chain has TRBV27 and TRBJ2-1; D not resolved. V was trimmed by 0 bases and J by 10 bases, leaving 13 bases between them. There are 14 residues in the CDR3. Germline-derived CDR1 and CDR2 are MNHEY and SMNVEV (reference sequence). CDR3 nucleotide sequence: TGTGCCAGCAGTTTATCCCGGTCCCCGTACGAGCAGTTCTTC. Translating it yields CASSLSRSPYEQFF.

This clonotype showed up just a few times. The chain joins TRBV11-2 to TRBJ1-2, with 8 bases aligning to TRBD1. J gave up 4 bases and V 5 bases, and 12 bases lay outside the gene matches. CDR3 length: 16 residues. Germline V CDR1 and CDR2: SGHAT, FQNNGV. The CDR3 protein is CASSPGTGFSPYGYTF. The CDR3 DNA reads as TGTGCCAGCAGCCCAGGGACAGGCTTTTCTCCCTATGGCTACACCTTC.

The sample holds many counts of this clonotype. The CDR3 protein is CASSPRDSQETQYF. In DNA form, the CDR3 reads TGTGCCAGCAGTCCCCGGGACAGCCAAGAGACCCAGTACTTC. This rearrangement joins TRBV12-3 or TRBV12-4 to TRBJ2-5, with TRBD1 matching over 7 bases. Losses at the gene ends were 5 bases for V and 1 base for J; bases not matched to a gene: 4. There are 14 residues in the CDR3.

The CDR3 nucleotides are TGTGCCAGCTCCTGGGGGGTTGGCACCGGGGAGCTGTTTTTT. The encoded protein is CASSWGVGTGELFF. The rearrangement uses TRBV14 and TRBJ2-2, with D perhaps TRBD2 (6 bases). The V gene's germline CDR1 is SGHDN and CDR2 FVKESK. Trimming removed 8 bases at V and 4 bases at J, with 14 bases between. The CDR3 is 14 amino acids.

This rearrangement joins TRBV24-1 to TRBJ1-2; 7 positions agree with TRBD1. Germline CDR1 and CDR2: KGHDR and SFDVKD. The V gene end was trimmed by 4 bases and the J gene end by 3 bases; junction bases not matched to a gene: 4. The length of the CDR3 is 14 residues. DNA of the CDR3: TGTGCCACCAGTGACGTAACAGGGGACTATGGCTACACCTTC. This sequence encodes CATSDVTGDYGYTF.

This clonotype turned up a few times. V and J are TRBV19 and TRBJ2-1; 11 bases agree with TRBD1. The CDR3 length is 15 residues. In germline, CDR1 is LNHDA, CDR2 SQIVND (reference sequence). Trimming took 5 bases from V and 8 from J; bases not matched to a gene: 8. CDR3 nucleotide sequence: TGTGCCAGTAGTGCGCGGACAGGGGGCCGCGATGAGCAGTTCTTC. It specifies CASSARTGGRDEQFF.

This clonotype was detected many times. The rearrangement links TRBV6-1 to TRBJ2-5; unclear D gene. Trimming cost V 4 bases and J 5 bases, with 11 bases left between them. Germline CDR1 and CDR2: MNHNS and SASEGT. The CDR3 extends over 13 amino acids. CDR3 protein: CASSVHLRETQYF. DNA for the CDR3: TGTGCCAGCAGTGTACACCTGCGGGAGACCCAGTACTTC.

The table lists this clonotype with many counts. J is TRBJ2-3 and V is TRBV30; D ambiguous. CDR1 is GTSNPN, CDR2 SVGIG, per germline (reference sequence). Trimming took off 2 bases at V and 6 bases at J, with 12 bases between the two ends. This CDR3 comprises 13 residues. The DNA of the CDR3 is TGTGCCTGGAGTCTCGTGCCCATGGATACGCAGTATTTT. Encoded protein: CAWSLVPMDTQYF.

This clonotype was found many times. The CDR3 region has the DNA TGTGCCACCCAGGGCGGGGGATACACCGGGGAGCTGTTTTTT. Translation gives CATQGGGYTGELFF. The J gene is TRBJ2-2, the V gene TRBV6-1, with 7 bases lining up with TRBD2. Per the germline V gene, CDR1 is MNHNS and CDR2 is SASEGT. With 10 bases clipped from V and 3 bases from J, the junction kept 8 bases outside the gene matches. The CDR3 is 14 amino acids.

This clonotype was counted a few times. The gene calls are TRBV7-9 and TRBJ1-5; D is possibly TRBD1 (5 bases). Trimming removed 5 bases at V and 5 bases at J, with 10 bases between. This CDR3 has 13 residues. Germline V gene data show CDR1 as SEHNR and CDR2 as FQNEAQ (reference sequence). CDR3 in DNA: TGTGCCAGCAGCGGGGGGAGCCATCAGCCCCAGCATTTT. Translated, it gives CASSGGSHQPQHF.

Ten or more counts support this clonotype. The chain joins TRBV29-1 to TRBJ2-7; 9 bases map to TRBD2. V shed 1 base, J shed 1 base, and the junction held 5 bases outside the gene matches. The CDR3 runs to 15 residues. Germline CDR1 reads SQVTM; CDR2 reads ANQGSEA. The CDR3, as DNA: TGCAGCGTTGAAGTCGCTAGCGGGACTTCCTACGAGCAGTACTTC. This translates into CSVEVASGTSYEQYF.

This clonotype has a count of ten or more. V usage is TRBV5-1 and J usage is TRBJ2-1, with 7 bases lining up with TRBD1. CDR1 and CDR2 from the germline V gene are SGHRS and YFSETQ. V lost 2 bases, J lost 8 bases, and 1 base stayed unmatched. The CDR3 extends over 12 amino acids. This CDR3 reads CASSFDRDEQFF. The DNA of the CDR3 is TGCGCCAGCAGCTTTGACAGGGATGAGCAGTTCTTC. Full variable domain (remainder filled in from reference TRBV5-1 and TRBJ2-1): KAGVTQTPRYLIKTRGQQVTLSCSPISGHRSVSWYQQTPGQGLQFLFEYFSETQRNKGNFPGRFSGRQFSNSRSEMNVSTLELGDSALYLCASSFDRDEQFFGPGTRLTVL.

This clonotype was recorded at least ten times. The V call is TRBV9, the J call TRBJ1-2, with D maybe TRBD1 (5 bases). The V end lost 3 bases, the J end lost 5 bases, and 11 bases lay between the germline ends. Germline V gene data show CDR1 as SGDLS and CDR2 as YYNGEE. This CDR3 comprises 13 residues. CDR3 sequence reads: CASSARQTYGYTF. DNA of the CDR3: TGTGCCAGCAGCGCCCGACAGACGTATGGCTACACCTTC.

As to this clonotype: The junction shows a germline mismatch at one end, possibly a read error. This chain joins TRBV7-9 and TRBJ1-2; D gene unclear. CDR3 length: 12 amino acids. Germline CDR1 SEHNR, CDR2 FQNEAQ (reference sequence). CDR3 residues: CASTLEGYGYTF. The CDR3, as DNA: TGTGCCAGCACCTTAGAGGGATATGGCTACACCTTC. Variable domain in full (rest from reference TRBV7-9 and TRBJ1-2): DTGVSQNPRHKITKRGQNVTFRCDPISEHNRLYWYRQTLGQGPEFLTYFQNEAQLEKSRLLSDRFSAERPKGSFSTLEIQRTEQGDSAMYLCASTLEGYGYTFGSGTRLTVV.

This clonotype was detected ten times or more. V gene TRBV6-1 combines with J gene TRBJ1-4; unclear D gene. Germline CDR1 and CDR2: MNHNS and SASEGT. V lost 6 bases, J lost 3 bases, and 8 bases lay in between. The CDR3 has 13 residues. The CDR3 region is CASRNGANEKLFF. CDR3 nucleotide sequence: TGTGCCAGCAGAAACGGGGCTAATGAAAAACTGTTTTTT.

This clonotype occurred many times. The chain employs TRBV12-3 or TRBV12-4 and TRBJ2-5, with D maybe TRBD2 (5 bases). The V gene lost 3 bases and the J gene lost 0 bases, with 17 bases spanning the gap. The CDR3 has 17 amino acids. The CDR3 nucleotides are TGTGCCAGCAGTTTTTCGGGAACAATTCACCACCAAGAGACCCAGTACTTC. Protein product: CASSFSGTIHHQETQYF.

This clonotype was found many times. J is TRBJ1-4 and V is TRBV5-1; 7 bases map to TRBD1. This CDR3 comprises 14 residues. Germline CDR1 reads SGHRS; CDR2 reads YFSETQ. The V and J ends lost 3 bases and 10 bases, in that order; junction bases with no gene match: 9. The CDR3 sequence: CASSWEGARGKLFF. CDR3 coding DNA: TGCGCCAGCAGCTGGGAGGGGGCCAGAGGAAAACTGTTTTTT.

This clonotype was counted many times. V is TRBV12-3 or TRBV12-4 and J is TRBJ2-1; D possibly corresponds to TRBD2 (5 bases). V gave up 4 bases and J gave up 6 bases, with 7 bases separating them. The CDR3 runs 12 residues. The CDR3 DNA sequence: TGTGCCAGCAGTTACCGGGGCAATGAGCAGTTCTTC. Translating it yields CASSYRGNEQFF.

This clonotype has a count of ten or more. The V and J genes are TRBV20-1 and TRBJ1-6, with 7 positions matching TRBD1. This CDR3 is built from 14 residues. Germline V gene data show CDR1 as DFQATT and CDR2 as SNEGSKA (reference sequence). With 4 bases clipped from V and 10 bases from J, the junction kept 10 bases outside the gene matches. The CDR3 here is CSAKNRGEGSPLHF. The DNA for the CDR3 is TGCAGTGCTAAAAACAGGGGCGAAGGCTCACCCCTCCACTTT.

In its sample, this clonotype was seen many times. V and J are TRBV3-1 and TRBJ2-7, with D tentatively TRBD2 (5 bases). With 0 bases removed from V and 2 bases from J, the gap between germline ends came to 11 bases. Germline CDR1 reads LGHDT; CDR2 reads YNNKEL (reference sequence). The CDR3 runs 15 residues. This CDR3 reads CASSQDEGWAYEQYF. Written as DNA, the CDR3 is TGTGCCAGCAGCCAAGACGAGGGCTGGGCCTACGAGCAGTACTTC.